Listed below are T cell receptor beta chains from one sample, sequenced in a study of beta chain features in type 1 diabetes. The data were produced by immunoSEQ multiplex PCR, yet TCRdb's version contains in-frame clones alone and is incomplete. Here the sample spans fewer than 300,000 clones, 20% being singletons. What was sequenced was naive CD4+ T cells from blood. The receptors stem from a woman between 40 and 55 years old with type 1 diabetes. The CDR3 runs from the conserved cysteine through the conserved F or W. Fields, in order: J gene, clone size, D gene, V gene, CDR3 DNA, CDR3 protein. D genes are given only for firm matches. Expanded clones are given a class, and other clones once, few, many or no size at all.

>TRBJ2-6|few|NA|TRBV7-2
TGTGCCAGCAGCCCTGACAGAGCCACTGGGGCCAACGTCCTGACTTTC
CASSPDRATGANVLTF
>TRBJ1-6|NA|NA|TRBV18
TGTGCCAGCTCACTGGACAGTAGCTCCTATAATTCACCCCTCCACTTT
CASSLDSSSYNSPLHF
>TRBJ1-2|NA|NA|TRBV19
TGTGCCAGTAGTATAGGTGGCAGCGACTATGGCTACACCTTC
CASSIGGSDYGYTF
>TRBJ1-4|few|NA|TRBV30
TGTGCCTGGAGTTTAGTAGGCGGGCCGGGGGAAAAACTGTTTTTT
CAWSLVGGPGEKLFF
>TRBJ1-1|few|TRBD1|TRBV11-2
TGTGCCAGCAGCTTAGCCGACAGGGCCACTGAAGCTTTCTTT
CASSLADRATEAFF
>TRBJ1-2|once|NA|TRBV29-1
TGCAGCGTTAGGGGGGGGGCGACACTTCCTAACTATGGCTACACCTTC
CSVRGGATLPNYGYTF
>TRBJ2-2|NA|TRBD2|TRBV28
TGTGCCAGCAGAATAGCGGGAGGATCCCTTGGCGGGGAGCTGTTTTTT
CASRIAGGSLGGELFF
>TRBJ2-2|few|TRBD2|TRBV5-1
TGCGCCAGCAGCTTGAGAGGACTAGCGGGACGGACCGGGGAGCTGTTTTTT
CASSLRGLAGRTGELFF
>TRBJ2-7|few|TRBD1|TRBV19
TGTGCCAGTAGGCCGGGACAGGGAACCTACGAGCAGTACTTC
CASRPGQGTYEQYF
>TRBJ2-5|few|NA|TRBV7-9
TGTGCCAGCAGCTTTGATCACGGGACCCAGTACTTC
CASSFDHGTQYF
>TRBJ2-5|NA|NA|TRBV2
TGTGCCAGCAGCGTGGACTCCGTAGGCCAAGAGACCCAGTACTTC
CASSVDSVGQETQYF